These 21 T cell receptor beta chains came from one sample sequenced in a study of metastatic and nonmetastatic thyroid tumors (dated by TCRdb to about 2020). Libraries were prepared through PCR. The listed sequencing device is Illumina HiSeq 4000. TCRdb itself trimmed the public reads at Q25 with fastp, ran MiXCR and retained productive beta chains. A total of some 19,000 clones appear in this sample, approximately 30% of them only once. The ten most abundant clones make up about 11% of the sample. No patient had received any treatment before thyroid surgery. Specimen: tumor tissue. These receptor sequences come from a female donor with papillary thyroid cancer or a benign thyroid nodule (not recorded which). Some clones in this sample may be carry-over from other donors' samples.

Sample share makes this clone medium-sized (0.01 to 0.1%). The V call is TRBV29-1, the J call TRBJ1-2; D is perhaps TRBD1 (6 bases). The CDR3 length is 12 residues. In germline, CDR1 is SQVTM, CDR2 ANQGSEA. V was trimmed by 4 bases and J by 3 bases, leaving 9 bases between them. The CDR3 DNA reads as TGCAGCGTTGCCACAGGGCACTATGGCTACACCTTC. It codes for CSVATGHYGYTF. Full variable domain (missing parts from reference TRBV29-1 and TRBJ1-2): SAVISQKPSRDICQRGTSLTIQCQVDSQVTMMFWYRQQPGQSLTLIATANQGSEATYESGFVIDKFPISRPNLTFSTLTVSNMSPEDSSIYLCSVATGHYGYTFGSGTRLTVV.

This clone is medium-sized (0.01 to 0.1%) by share. The rearrangement joins TRBV30 to TRBJ2-4, with D maybe TRBD2 (5 bases). The germline V gene encodes CDR1 GTSNPN and CDR2 SVGIG (reference sequence). This CDR3 comprises 14 residues. V was trimmed by 1 base and J by 8 bases, leaving 15 bases between them. This CDR3 is CAWSDPGPRDIQYF. CDR3 nucleotides: TGTGCCTGGAGTGATCCAGGTCCGCGGGACATTCAGTACTTC.

This clone appeared many times. The chain carries TRBV7-8 and TRBJ1-5; D is unclear. The CDR3 is 12 amino acids. Trimming removed 4 bases at V and 7 bases at J, with 8 bases between. Germline loops: CDR1 SGHVS, CDR2 FQNEAQ. In DNA, the CDR3 is TGTGCCAGCAGCTCCAGTTGGCAGCCCCAGCATTTT. It encodes CASSSSWQPQHF.

This clone was found once. V and J are TRBV9 and TRBJ2-6; TRBD2 is a possible D gene (5 bases). The CDR3 has 15 amino acids. V was pared by 0 bases and J by 4 bases, with 8 bases between. From germline, CDR1 is SGDLS and CDR2 YYNGEE. In DNA form, the CDR3 reads TGTGCCAGCAGCGTAGGAGGGTCAGGGGCCAACGTCCTGACTTTC. Amino acids: CASSVGGSGANVLTF.

This clone appeared many times. The chain has TRBV3-1 and TRBJ2-3; D gene uncertain. The CDR3 is 11 residues long. Deletions cut 1 base from V and 7 bases from J, with 3 bases between. CDR1 is LGHDT, CDR2 YNNKEL, per germline (reference sequence). The CDR3: CASSQGYTQYF. CDR3 bases: TGTGCCAGCAGCCAAGGATATACGCAGTATTTT.

The table lists this clone with a few counts. The chain recombines TRBV24-1 with TRBJ1-2; no firm D call. Trimming took 7 bases from V and 4 from J, leaving 15 bases between them. Per the germline V gene, CDR1 is KGHDR and CDR2 is SFDVKD. This CDR3 comprises 14 residues. The CDR3 region has the DNA TGTGCCACCAGCTCAGAATCTGCTACCTATGGCTACACCTTC. Protein sequence: CATSSESATYGYTF.

As concerns this clone: A junction boundary mismatches the germline segment, possibly from a read error. V is TRBV11-1 and J is TRBJ2-3; 7 bases map to TRBD2. The CDR3 spans 16 residues. The germline gives CDR1 SGHAT, CDR2 FQDESV (reference sequence). The CDR3 DNA follows: TGCGCCAGCAGCTTATCCGGTGGGAGGGCAACAGATACGCAGTATTTT. It codes for CASSLSGGRATDTQYF.

This CDR3 reads CASSPLDSYTGELFF. CDR3 DNA sequence: TGTGCCAGCTCACCACTGGACAGCTACACCGGGGAGCTGTTTTTT. V is TRBV18 and J is TRBJ2-2, with D perhaps TRBD1 (6 bases). The germline V gene encodes CDR1 KGHSH and CDR2 LQKENI. The CDR3 loop spans 15 amino acids. Trimming shortened V by 1 base and J by 3 bases, and 9 bases separated the two germline ends.

The table lists this clone with a few counts. This sequence joins TRBV3-1 and TRBJ2-1; TRBD2 agrees at 8 bases. Germline V gives CDR1 LGHDT, CDR2 YNNKEL (reference sequence). Losses at the gene ends were 3 bases for V and 7 bases for J; bases not matched to a gene: 20. This CDR3 comprises 19 residues. The CDR3 DNA reads as TGTGCCAGCAGCCATGGTGTGTGGGGTGGCGGGAGGTCCAGGAATGAGCAGTTCTTC. The encoded protein is CASSHGVWGGGRSRNEQFF.

This chain connects TRBV9 to TRBJ1-6; possibly TRBD1 for D (6 bases). V dropped 4 bases and J dropped 9 bases, with 14 bases sitting between them. The germline gives CDR1 SGDLS, CDR2 YYNGEE. The CDR3 extends over 14 amino acids. The CDR3 DNA reads TGTGCCAGCAGCTTCCAGGGGCATTCTTCACCCCTCCACTTT. Its translation is CASSFQGHSSPLHF.

This clone has at least ten counts. This chain links TRBV4-1 with TRBJ2-3, with a tentative D call TRBD2 (5 bases). Trimming pared 1 base from V and 5 bases from J, leaving 7 bases between. The CDR3 consists of 13 residues. The germline CDR1 and CDR2 sequences are MGHRA and YSYEKL. The CDR3: CASSQAGGDTQYF. CDR3 DNA: TGCGCCAGCAGCCAAGCAGGAGGAGATACGCAGTATTTT.

The CDR3 DNA sequence: TGTGCCAGCAGCAAAATGTGGGTGGGGAAGAAGGAACGGACTGAAGCTTTCTTT. Its protein product is CASSKMWVGKKERTEAFF. The chain has TRBV12-3 or TRBV12-4 and TRBJ1-1; D remains unclear. Between the trimmed V and J ends, which lost 6 bases and 5 bases, there was a span of 28 bases. This CDR3 comprises 18 residues.

The chain links TRBV6-1 to TRBJ1-5, with D uncertain. The CDR3 runs 14 residues. Deletions cut 1 base from V and 7 bases from J, with 11 bases between. Germline V gene data show CDR1 as MNHNS and CDR2 as SASEGT. The CDR3 region is CASSEGGGGQPQHF. CDR3 sequence (DNA): TGTGCCAGCAGTGAAGGGGGAGGCGGCCAGCCCCAGCATTTT.

The V gene is TRBV20-1, the J gene TRBJ2-7, with D possibly matching TRBD2 (5 bases). Germline CDR1 is DFQATT and CDR2 is SNEGSKA (reference sequence). Trimming removed 0 bases at V and 2 bases at J, with 17 bases between. There are 16 residues in the CDR3. Here the CDR3 reads CSARESGQDFPYEQYF. In nucleotides, the CDR3 is TGCAGTGCTAGAGAATCGGGCCAGGACTTTCCCTACGAGCAGTACTTC.

This clone was recorded at least ten times. The genes are TRBV25-1 and TRBJ2-5; 8 nucleotides agree with TRBD2. This CDR3 is 15 amino acids long. With 2 bases clipped from V and 2 bases from J, the junction kept 4 bases outside the gene matches. Per germline, CDR1 MGHDK and CDR2 SYGVNS. The CDR3 spells CASSEPTSGQETQYF. The CDR3 nucleotides read TGTGCCAGCAGTGAACCTACTAGCGGACAAGAGACCCAGTACTTC.

The V and J genes are TRBV30 and TRBJ2-1; TRBD2 is a possible D gene (5 bases). This CDR3 region has 15 residues. Germline CDR1 is GTSNPN and CDR2 is SVGIG (reference sequence). Trimming cost V 3 bases and J 0 bases, with 12 bases left between them. DNA of the CDR3: TGTGCCTGGAGCCAACTAGGTAACTCCTACAATGAGCAGTTCTTC. Its protein is CAWSQLGNSYNEQFF.

V gene TRBV30 combines with J gene TRBJ2-1, with D maybe TRBD2 (6 bases). The V gene's germline CDR1 is GTSNPN and CDR2 SVGIG (reference sequence). CDR3 length equals 14 residues. With 4 bases removed from V and 0 bases from J, the gap between germline ends came to 10 bases. CDR3 nucleotides: TGTGCCTGGATCCCCGGGGGCTCCTACAATGAGCAGTTCTTC. Translating gives CAWIPGGSYNEQFF.

J is TRBJ1-2 and V is TRBV5-1, with 8 bases lining up with TRBD1. Germline CDR1 and CDR2: SGHRS and YFSETQ. Trimming removed 0 bases from V and 3 bases from J; junction bases left unmatched: 4. This CDR3 region has 15 residues. CDR3 coding DNA: TGCGCCAGCAGCTTGGCCAGGGGGCCAGACTATGGCTACACCTTC. It translates to CASSLARGPDYGYTF.

This clone is medium-sized in the sample. The chain couples TRBV7-9 to TRBJ2-6; 8 bases line up with TRBD1. Germline V gives CDR1 SEHNR, CDR2 FQNEAQ (reference sequence). The V segment lost 3 bases and the J segment 0 bases; nucleotides outside the gene matches: 4. This CDR3 region has 17 residues. Here the CDR3 DNA reads TGTGCCAGCAGCTTTTCCGGACAGGGCTCTGGGGCCAACGTCCTGACTTTC. Residues: CASSFSGQGSGANVLTF. Combining the CDR3 with reference TRBV7-9 and TRBJ2-6 gives the whole variable domain DTGVSQNPRHKITKRGQNVTFRCDPISEHNRLYWYRQTLGQGPEFLTYFQNEAQLEKSRLLSDRFSAERPKGSFSTLEIQRTEQGDSAMYLCASSFSGQGSGANVLTFGAGSRLTVL.

This clone was recorded many times. The chain employs TRBV11-3 and TRBJ2-1; D remains ambiguous. Germline CDR1 SGHNT, CDR2 YENEEA. The CDR3 is 12 amino acids. Trimming took 0 bases from V and 8 from J, leaving 5 bases between them. The CDR3 reads CASSLDGHEQFF. CDR3 bases: TGTGCCAGCAGCTTAGACGGTCATGAGCAGTTCTTC.

This clone was seen a single time. Sequence at one end of the junction differs from germline and may be a read error. Distinct nucleotide sequences in the sample also encode this CDR3. This chain links TRBV5-4 with TRBJ2-5; 10 nucleotides align to TRBD2. CDR3 size: 18 residues. Germline V gene data show CDR1 as SGHNT and CDR2 as YYREEE (reference sequence). The CDR3 sequence: CASSWDSSLAGGGETQYF. The CDR3 DNA sequence: TGTGCCAGTAGCTGGGACAGTAGTTTAGCGGGAGGTGGAGAGACACAGTACTTC.